Each of the 31 T cell receptor beta chains below was sequenced from the same sample in a study of CD8+ T cells in alopecia areata. Specimens obtained from alopecia areata patients comprised lesional scalp punch biopsies and peripheral blood. cDNA serving as the sequencing template came from extracted, reverse transcribed RNA. Measured with immunoSEQ multiplex PCR; TCRdb has only the in-frame clones, and not every one. The table shows about 19,000 clones, with about 70% occurring only once. The sample was skin, taken at week 0. The receptors derive from a human donor with alopecia areata.

This clone was seen more than once but under ten times. The chain combines TRBV19 with TRBJ2-2; perhaps TRBD2 as D (6 bases). The germline V gene encodes CDR1 LNHDA and CDR2 SQIVND (reference sequence). CDR3 length: 13 residues. V was clipped by 9 bases and J by 4 bases, with 12 bases between them. The CDR3 sequence: CASGLIITGELFF. CDR3 coding DNA: TGTGCCAGCGGACTAATAATCACCGGGGAGCTGTTTTTT.

The chain joins TRBV6-5 to TRBJ1-4, with D possibly TRBD1 on 6 matching bases. V gave up 5 bases and J gave up 8 bases, with 15 bases separating them. Germline V gene lookup returns CDR1 MNHEY and CDR2 SVGAGI. The CDR3 is 14 amino acids. The CDR3 sequence: CASSKQGAQEKLFF. The CDR3 coding sequence is TGTGCCAGCAGTAAACAGGGCGCGCAGGAAAAACTGTTTTTT.

This chain joins TRBV27 and TRBJ1-1; TRBD1 is a possible D gene (5 bases). Per germline, CDR1 MNHEY and CDR2 SMNVEV (reference sequence). Trimming left V 4 bases short and J 4 bases short, with 13 bases between. The CDR3 extends over 14 amino acids. The CDR3 protein is CASSSPGGVTEAFF. The CDR3, as DNA: TGTGCCAGCAGTTCCCCTGGAGGGGTCACTGAAGCTTTCTTT.

The chain carries TRBV7-2 and TRBJ2-3; 8 bases line up with TRBD1. Germline V gene sequence: CDR1 SGHTA, CDR2 FQGNSA. V dropped 5 bases and J dropped 4; count of bases not matched to a gene: 11. The CDR3 is made up of 16 amino acids. The CDR3 protein is CASSLRGQATADTQYF. CDR3 coding DNA: TGTGCCAGCAGCCTCCGGGGACAGGCCACAGCAGATACGCAGTATTTT.

The chain carries TRBV10-3 and TRBJ1-2; D ambiguous. This CDR3 is 13 amino acids long. Between the trimmed V and J ends, which lost 3 bases and 2 bases, there was a span of 7 bases. Germline lookup yields CDR1 ENHRY and CDR2 SYGVKD. The CDR3 is CAISDVSNYGYTF. CDR3 nucleotide sequence: TGTGCCATCAGTGATGTCAGCAACTATGGCTACACCTTC.

The rearrangement links TRBV7-9 to TRBJ1-5; no reliable D call. CDR1 is SEHNR and CDR2 is FQNEAQ in the germline V gene (reference sequence). This CDR3 spans 16 amino acids. V dropped 1 base and J dropped 2 bases, with 12 bases sitting between them. In DNA, the CDR3 is TGTGCCAGCAGCTTAGGGGCGGTGCGAGGCAATCAGCCCCAGCATTTT. Its protein product is CASSLGAVRGNQPQHF.

CDR3 nucleotide sequence: TGTGCCAGCAGTTACCGGCCAGGTGATAATGAAAAACTGTTTTTT. Translating it yields CASSYRPGDNEKLFF. The rearrangement joins TRBV6-5 to TRBJ1-4, with unresolved D. CDR1 MNHEY and CDR2 SVGAGI come from the germline V gene. Trimming left V 2 bases short and J 4 bases short, with 11 bases between. This CDR3 comprises 15 residues.

The chain has TRBV7-2 and TRBJ2-3, with D perhaps TRBD2 (6 bases). This CDR3 contains 14 residues. Trimming took 5 bases from V and 4 from J, leaving 13 bases between them. CDR1 and CDR2 from the germline V gene are SGHTA and FQGNSA. CDR3 coding DNA: TGTGCCAGCAGCCTATGGGGGGTAGCAGATACGCAGTATTTT. Protein product: CASSLWGVADTQYF.

V and J are TRBV4-3 and TRBJ2-5; the D gene could be TRBD1 or TRBD2 (5 bases each). Between the trimmed V and J ends, which lost 0 bases and 5 bases, there was a span of 22 bases. The germline gives CDR1 LGHNA, CDR2 YSLEER. This CDR3 contains 18 residues. This CDR3 reads CASSQDVGAGNHRETQYF. The CDR3 region has the DNA TGCGCCAGCAGCCAAGATGTAGGGGCGGGCAATCATAGGGAGACCCAGTACTTC.

The chain carries TRBV7-9 and TRBJ1-1; 10 bases map to TRBD1. This CDR3 comprises 18 residues. J was trimmed by 8 bases and V by 2 bases; bases with no gene match: 17. The germline gives CDR1 SEHNR, CDR2 FQNEAQ (reference sequence). The CDR3 coding sequence is TGTGCCAGCAGCTTAACCAGGGGAAAGACAGGGGGCTTGGGCGAAGCTTTCTTT. Translation gives CASSLTRGKTGGLGEAFF.

This chain links TRBV7-2 with TRBJ2-2; 7 bases align to TRBD2. Germline-derived CDR1 and CDR2 are SGHTA and FQGNSA. The V gene end was trimmed by 5 bases and the J gene end by 4 bases; junction bases not matched to a gene: 13. This CDR3 has 17 residues. The CDR3 is CASSPYGAGRATGELFF. For the CDR3, the DNA is TGTGCCAGCAGCCCCTACGGAGCGGGGAGGGCCACCGGGGAGCTGTTTTTT.

The chain recombines TRBV6-5 with TRBJ2-5, with TRBD1 identical over 7 bases. Trimming at V came to 4 bases and at J to 5 bases, leaving 7 bases not matched to a gene. In germline, CDR1 is MNHEY, CDR2 SVGAGI. The CDR3 runs 14 residues. The CDR3 spells CASSSQGIGETQYF. The CDR3 DNA reads as TGTGCCAGCAGTTCACAGGGGATAGGCGAGACCCAGTACTTC.

Here the CDR3 DNA reads TGTGCCAGCAGCTTGGGAGTCAGGTTTCTAGATGAGCAGTTCTTC. This sequence encodes CASSLGVRFLDEQFF. This rearrangement joins TRBV5-8 to TRBJ2-1; D gene uncertain. Germline V gives CDR1 SGHTS, CDR2 YDEGEE. Trimming pared 0 bases from V and 8 bases from J, leaving 15 bases between. The CDR3 sequence is 15 residues long.

The chain recombines TRBV14 with TRBJ1-1; possibly TRBD1 for D (6 bases). This CDR3 spans 15 amino acids. The germline V gene encodes CDR1 SGHDN and CDR2 FVKESK. Between the trimmed V and J ends, which lost 3 bases and 3 bases, there was a span of 14 bases. This CDR3 is CASSQRRRGDTEAFF. As DNA, the CDR3 is TGTGCCAGCAGCCAGCGCCGAAGGGGGGACACTGAAGCTTTCTTT.

The chain combines TRBV4-1 with TRBJ1-1, with no clear D. V was pared by 1 base and J by 1 base, with 4 bases between. The CDR3 loop spans 13 amino acids. The germline V gene has CDR1 MGHRA and CDR2 YSYEKL. The CDR3 DNA reads TGCGCCAGCAGCCAAGTCCCGAACACTGAAGCTTTCTTT. Its protein product is CASSQVPNTEAFF.

The genes are TRBV4-2 and TRBJ2-7, with a weak D call TRBD1 (5 bases). Germline-derived CDR1 and CDR2 are LGHNA and YNFKEQ. The CDR3 runs 15 residues. Trimming took 1 base from V and 0 from J, leaving 10 bases between them. DNA for the CDR3: TGTGCCAGCAGCCAAGCAGGGTCGGGCTCCTACGAGCAGTACTTC. Translated, it gives CASSQAGSGSYEQYF.

This clone appeared a single time. The chain carries TRBV18 and TRBJ1-4, with D uncertain. The CDR3 is made up of 17 amino acids. V was trimmed by 1 base and J by 0 bases, leaving 12 bases between them. The germline gives CDR1 KGHSH, CDR2 LQKENI. CDR3 residues: CASSPRVPKTTNEKLFF. Written as DNA, the CDR3 is TGTGCCAGCTCACCACGGGTCCCGAAAACAACTAATGAAAAACTGTTTTTT. Complete variable domain (other parts from reference TRBV18 and TRBJ1-4): NAGVMQNPRHLVRRRGQEARLRCSPMKGHSHVYWYRQLPEEGLKFMVYLQKENIIDESGMPKERFSAEFPKEGPSILRIQQVVRGDSAAYFCASSPRVPKTTNEKLFFGSGTQLSVL.

V usage is TRBV9 and J usage is TRBJ2-2; no definite D call. The ends were cut back, 1 base at V and 5 bases at J, with 15 bases in the middle. The CDR3 is 16 amino acids. Germline CDR1 and CDR2: SGDLS and YYNGEE. CDR3 nucleotides: TGTGCCAGCAGCGTAACCGGACCCTACTCAACCGGGGAGCTGTTTTTT. It codes for CASSVTGPYSTGELFF. The variable domain in full, with the rest retrieved from reference TRBV9 and TRBJ2-2, is DSGVTQTPKHLITATGQRVTLRCSPRSGDLSVYWYQQSLDQGLQFLIQYYNGEERAKGNILERFSAQQFPDLHSELNLSSLELGDSALYFCASSVTGPYSTGELFFGEGSRLTVL.

Comments on this clone: Other DNA sequences in the same sample also yield this CDR3. V and J are TRBV5-1 and TRBJ1-1, with 8 bases aligning to TRBD1. V was pared by 4 bases and J by 0 bases, with 2 bases of the junction left unmatched. CDR1 is SGHRS and CDR2 is YFSETQ in the germline V gene. CDR3 length: 14 amino acids. CDR3 nucleotides: TGCGCCAGCAGCCCAGGGGGCATGAACACTGAAGCTTTCTTT. Protein: CASSPGGMNTEAFF.

This clone was recorded a few times. This chain joins TRBV18 and TRBJ1-3; unclear D gene. The germline V gene encodes CDR1 KGHSH and CDR2 LQKENI. The CDR3 totals 12 residues. V lost 2 bases to trimming and J lost 8 bases, with 7 bases between them. As DNA, the CDR3 is TGTGCCAGCTCACCAGGATTGGACACCATATATTTT. Its protein product is CASSPGLDTIYF.

The V gene is TRBV6-7, the J gene TRBJ2-6; no clear D gene. TRBV6-7 is identified as an open reading frame with a role that is uncertain. Trimming removed 3 bases at V and 2 bases at J, with 11 bases between. The CDR3 sequence is 16 residues long. CDR3 protein: CASSYLTGTGANVLTF. The CDR3 nucleotides read TGTGCCAGCAGTTATTTAACTGGAACTGGGGCCAACGTCCTGACTTTC.

J is TRBJ1-5 and V is TRBV4-1; tentatively, D is TRBD1 (5 bases). With 0 bases removed from V and 4 bases from J, the gap between germline ends came to 10 bases. CDR3 length: 15 residues. The germline CDR1 and CDR2 sequences are MGHRA and YSYEKL. The CDR3 sequence: CASSQDLGGNQPQHF. The CDR3 nucleotides are TGCGCCAGCAGCCAAGATCTGGGGGGAAATCAGCCCCAGCATTTT.

CDR3 amino acids: CASSSPGLAGKNEQYF. CDR3 coding DNA: TGTGCCAGCAGTTCACCGGGACTAGCGGGGAAGAACGAGCAGTACTTC. The rearrangement joins TRBV27 to TRBJ2-5; 13 nucleotides align to TRBD2. The J call may be in error: the DNA end matches TRBJ2-7 better. This CDR3 has 16 amino acids. The germline CDR1 and CDR2 sequences are MNHEY and SMNVEV (reference sequence).

CDR3 sequence: CASRDQYEQYF. CDR3 DNA: TGTGCCAGCAGGGACCAGTACGAGCAGTACTTC. This sequence joins TRBV2 and TRBJ2-5; D remains ambiguous. Matching the DNA end better, TRBJ2-7 makes the J call doubtful. The CDR3 is 11 amino acids. Germline values: CDR1 SNHLY, CDR2 FYNNEI.

V is TRBV6-1 and J is TRBJ1-2; TRBD1 aligns across 10 bases. Germline CDR1 and CDR2: MNHNS and SASEGT. The CDR3 loop spans 15 amino acids. Trimming cost V 5 bases and J 3 bases; bases outside gene matches: 6. CDR3 DNA sequence: TGTGCCAGCAGTCCCGGGACAGGGGCATACTATGGCTACACCTTC. Translation gives CASSPGTGAYYGYTF.

The genes are TRBV4-2 and TRBJ2-5; TRBD2 matches at 9 bases. Germline assignment: CDR1 LGHNA and CDR2 YNFKEQ. The J segment lost 5 bases and the V segment lost 4 bases, leaving 8 bases of the junction unmatched. The CDR3 totals 15 residues. The CDR3 bases are TGTGCCAGCAGCCCTACTAGCGGGTCTCGGGAGACCCAGTACTTC. Protein product: CASSPTSGSRETQYF.

This clone was seen more than once but under ten times. The chain joins TRBV7-2 to TRBJ1-4; D remains unclear. Trimming took off 5 bases at V and 0 bases at J, with 7 bases between the two ends. The CDR3 is 14 amino acids. Germline loops: CDR1 SGHTA, CDR2 FQGNSA. The CDR3 coding sequence is TGTGCCAGCAGCCGCGGGGCAACTAATGAAAAACTGTTTTTT. Protein sequence: CASSRGATNEKLFF.

The chain carries TRBV11-2 and TRBJ1-6; D not certain. Germline V lookup: CDR1 SGHAT, CDR2 FQNNGV. The V end lost 1 base, the J end lost 6 bases, and 7 bases lay between the germline ends. This CDR3 spans 14 amino acids. CDR3 amino acids: CASSLVELNSPLHF. CDR3 in DNA: TGTGCCAGCAGCTTAGTGGAACTTAATTCACCCCTCCACTTT.

This chain links TRBV4-3 with TRBJ1-4; maybe TRBD1 (6 bases). This CDR3 comprises 16 residues. CDR1 is LGHNA, CDR2 YSLEER, per germline. V was cut by 3 bases and J by 7 bases, with 18 bases left in between. CDR3 sequence (DNA): TGCGCCAGCAGCCACTCCAAGGGGGACTATGTTGAAAAACTGTTTTTT. Encoded protein: CASSHSKGDYVEKLFF.

CDR3 loop: CASTTGTGQNTEAFF. The CDR3 DNA sequence: TGTGCCAGCACCACCGGGACAGGGCAGAACACTGAAGCTTTCTTT. V is TRBV6-5 and J is TRBJ1-1; 9 bases align to TRBD1. The germline CDR1 and CDR2 sequences are MNHEY and SVGAGI. The V gene end was trimmed by 7 bases and the J gene end by 1 base; junction bases not matched to a gene: 7. This CDR3 is built from 15 residues.

As concerns this clone: The CDR3 end shows no conserved phenylalanine or tryptophan, and so a read error is likely. The DNA is left out, because the CDR3 cannot be placed on it with certainty; the CDR3 is given as TCRdb lists it. V usage is TRBV6-8 and J usage is TRBJ2-3. Germline V gene data show CDR1 as MNHGY and CDR2 as SAAAGT. The CDR3 has 14 amino acids, counting both end residues. The CDR3: CASSEATSTVPKGL.